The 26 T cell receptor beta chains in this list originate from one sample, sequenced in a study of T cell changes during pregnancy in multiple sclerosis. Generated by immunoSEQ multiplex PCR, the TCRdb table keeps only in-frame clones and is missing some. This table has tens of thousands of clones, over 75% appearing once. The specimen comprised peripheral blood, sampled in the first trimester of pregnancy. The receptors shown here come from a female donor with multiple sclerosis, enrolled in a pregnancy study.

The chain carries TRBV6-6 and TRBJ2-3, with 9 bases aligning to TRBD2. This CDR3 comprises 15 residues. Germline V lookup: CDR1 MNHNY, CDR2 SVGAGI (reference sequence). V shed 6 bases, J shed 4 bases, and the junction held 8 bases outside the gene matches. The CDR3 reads CASRSTSGLSDTQYF. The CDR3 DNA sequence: TGTGCCAGCAGGAGCACTAGCGGGTTGTCAGATACGCAGTATTTT.

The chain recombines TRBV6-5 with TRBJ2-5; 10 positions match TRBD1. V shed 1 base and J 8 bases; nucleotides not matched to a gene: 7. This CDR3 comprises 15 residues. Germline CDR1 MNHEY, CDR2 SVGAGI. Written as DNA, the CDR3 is TGTGCCAGCAGTTACTTACCGGGACAGGGGAATACCCAGTACTTC. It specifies CASSYLPGQGNTQYF.

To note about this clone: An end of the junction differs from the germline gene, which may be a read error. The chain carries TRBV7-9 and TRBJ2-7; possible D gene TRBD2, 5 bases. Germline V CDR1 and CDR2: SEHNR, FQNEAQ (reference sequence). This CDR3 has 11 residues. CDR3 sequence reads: CASSLGTPPHF. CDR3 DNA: TGTGCCAGCAGCTTAGGGACTCCTCCGCACTTC.

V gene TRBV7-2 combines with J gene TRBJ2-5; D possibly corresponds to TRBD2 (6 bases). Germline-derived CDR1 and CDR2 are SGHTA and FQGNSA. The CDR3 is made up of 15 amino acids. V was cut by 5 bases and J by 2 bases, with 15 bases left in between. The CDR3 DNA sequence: TGTGCCAGCAGCCCACCGGGACTGTTACAAGAGACCCAGTACTTC. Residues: CASSPPGLLQETQYF.

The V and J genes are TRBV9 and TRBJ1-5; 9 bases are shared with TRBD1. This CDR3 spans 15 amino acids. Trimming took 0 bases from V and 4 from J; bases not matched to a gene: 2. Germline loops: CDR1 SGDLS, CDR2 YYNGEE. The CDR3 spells CASSVAGTGNQPQHF. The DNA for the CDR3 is TGTGCCAGCAGCGTAGCTGGGACAGGGAATCAGCCCCAGCATTTT. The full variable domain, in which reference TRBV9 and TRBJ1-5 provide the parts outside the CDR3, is DSGVTQTPKHLITATGQRVTLRCSPRSGDLSVYWYQQSLDQGLQFLIQYYNGEERAKGNILERFSAQQFPDLHSELNLSSLELGDSALYFCASSVAGTGNQPQHFGDGTRLSIL.

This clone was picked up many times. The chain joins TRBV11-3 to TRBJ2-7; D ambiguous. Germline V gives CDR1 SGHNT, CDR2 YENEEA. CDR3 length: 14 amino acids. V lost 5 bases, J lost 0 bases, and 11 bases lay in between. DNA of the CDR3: TGTGCCAGCAGCGCGAGAATAACCTCCTACGAGCAGTACTTC. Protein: CASSARITSYEQYF.

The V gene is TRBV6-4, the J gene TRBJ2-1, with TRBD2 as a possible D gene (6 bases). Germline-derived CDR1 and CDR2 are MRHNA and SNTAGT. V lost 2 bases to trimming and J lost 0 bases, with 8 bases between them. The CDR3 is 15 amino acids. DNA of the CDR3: TGTGCCAGCAGTGACGTTAGCGGCTCCTACAATGAGCAGTTCTTC. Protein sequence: CASSDVSGSYNEQFF.

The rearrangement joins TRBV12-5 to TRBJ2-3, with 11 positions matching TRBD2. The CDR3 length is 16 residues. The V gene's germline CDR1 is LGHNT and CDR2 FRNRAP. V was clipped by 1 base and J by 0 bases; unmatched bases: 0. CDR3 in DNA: TGTGCTAGTGGTTTGGGGACTAGCGGGAGCACAGATACGCAGTATTTT. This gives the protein CASGLGTSGSTDTQYF.

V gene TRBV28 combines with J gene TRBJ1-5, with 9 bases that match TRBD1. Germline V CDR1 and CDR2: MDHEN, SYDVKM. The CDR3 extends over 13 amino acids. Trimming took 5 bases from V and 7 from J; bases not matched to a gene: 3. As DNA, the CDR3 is TGTGCCAGCAGTGACAGGGGGAAACAGCCCCAGCATTTT. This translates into CASSDRGKQPQHF.

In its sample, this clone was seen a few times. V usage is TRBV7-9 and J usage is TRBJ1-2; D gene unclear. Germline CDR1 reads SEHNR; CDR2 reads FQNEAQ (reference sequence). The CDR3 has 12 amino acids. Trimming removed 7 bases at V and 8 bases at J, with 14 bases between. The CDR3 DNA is TGTGCCAGCACGCTTCACAGAGGGGGCTACACCTTC. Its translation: CASTLHRGGYTF.

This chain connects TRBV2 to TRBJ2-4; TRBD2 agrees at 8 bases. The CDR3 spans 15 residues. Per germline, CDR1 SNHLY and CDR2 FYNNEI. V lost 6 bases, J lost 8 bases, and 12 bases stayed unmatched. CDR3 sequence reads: CASRYIPTGRDIQYF. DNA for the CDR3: TGTGCCAGCAGGTATATACCGACCGGGAGGGACATTCAGTACTTC.

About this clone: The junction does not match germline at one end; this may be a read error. This CDR3 is CASSPTTSGIGTGNF. CDR3 DNA: TGTGCCAGCTCACCCACGACTAGCGGGATAGGCACTGGTAACTTC. This chain connects TRBV18 to TRBJ2-7; the match to TRBD2 covers 11 bases. CDR1 and CDR2 (germline): KGHSH, LQKENI. The CDR3 is 15 residues long.

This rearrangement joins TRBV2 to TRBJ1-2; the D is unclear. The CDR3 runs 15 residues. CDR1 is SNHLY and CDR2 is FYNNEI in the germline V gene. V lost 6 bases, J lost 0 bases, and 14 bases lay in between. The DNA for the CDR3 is TGTGCCAGCAGCCTCATAGAGAGAACTAACTATGGCTACACCTTC. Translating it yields CASSLIERTNYGYTF.

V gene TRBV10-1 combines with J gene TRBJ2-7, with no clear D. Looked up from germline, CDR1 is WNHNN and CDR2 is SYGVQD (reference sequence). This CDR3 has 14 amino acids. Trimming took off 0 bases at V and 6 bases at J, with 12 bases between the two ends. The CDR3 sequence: CASSESLIGAEQYF. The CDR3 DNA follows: TGCGCCAGCAGTGAGTCGTTAATTGGAGCCGAGCAGTACTTC.

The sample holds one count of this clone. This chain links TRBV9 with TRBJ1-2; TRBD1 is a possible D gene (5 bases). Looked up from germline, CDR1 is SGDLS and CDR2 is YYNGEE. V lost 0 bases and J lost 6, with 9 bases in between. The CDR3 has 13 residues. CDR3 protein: CASSVEAGNGYTF. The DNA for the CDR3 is TGTGCCAGCAGCGTAGAGGCAGGGAATGGCTACACCTTC.

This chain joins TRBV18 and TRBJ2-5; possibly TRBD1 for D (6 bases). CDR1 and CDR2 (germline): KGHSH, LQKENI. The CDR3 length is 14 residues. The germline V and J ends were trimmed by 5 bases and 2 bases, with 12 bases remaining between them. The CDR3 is CASSFGTQQETQYF. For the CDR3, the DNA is TGTGCCAGCTCATTTGGGACACAGCAAGAGACCCAGTACTTC.

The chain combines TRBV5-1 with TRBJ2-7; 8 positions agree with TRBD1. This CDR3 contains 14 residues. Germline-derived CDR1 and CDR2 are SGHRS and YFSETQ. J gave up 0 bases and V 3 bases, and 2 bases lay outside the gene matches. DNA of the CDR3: TGCGCCAGCAGCTCCGGGACAGGCTCCTACGAGCAGTACTTC. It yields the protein CASSSGTGSYEQYF.

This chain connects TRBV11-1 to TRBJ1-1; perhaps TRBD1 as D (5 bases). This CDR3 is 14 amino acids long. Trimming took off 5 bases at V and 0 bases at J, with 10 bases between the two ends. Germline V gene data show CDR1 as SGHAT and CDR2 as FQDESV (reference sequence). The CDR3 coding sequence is TGTGCCAGCAGCACCACACAGGTGAACACTGAAGCTTTCTTT. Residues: CASSTTQVNTEAFF. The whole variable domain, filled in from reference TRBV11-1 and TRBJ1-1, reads EAEVAQSPRYKITEKSQAVAFWCDPISGHATLYWYRQILGQGPELLVQFQDESVVDDSQLPKDRFSAERLKGVDSTLKIQPAELGDSAMYLCASSTTQVNTEAFFGQGTRLTVV.

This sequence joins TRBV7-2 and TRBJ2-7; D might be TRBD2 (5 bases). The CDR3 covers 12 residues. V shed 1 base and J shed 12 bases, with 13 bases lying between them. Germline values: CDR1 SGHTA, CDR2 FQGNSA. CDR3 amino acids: CASSLVVGVAYF. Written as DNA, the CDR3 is TGTGCCAGCAGCTTAGTGGTGGGAGTGGCGTACTTC.

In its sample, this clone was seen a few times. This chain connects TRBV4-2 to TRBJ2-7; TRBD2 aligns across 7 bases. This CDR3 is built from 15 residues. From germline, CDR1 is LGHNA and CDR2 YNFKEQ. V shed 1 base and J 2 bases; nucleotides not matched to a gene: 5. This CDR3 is CASSQGLADPYEQYF. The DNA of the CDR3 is TGTGCCAGCAGCCAAGGTCTAGCGGATCCCTACGAGCAGTACTTC.

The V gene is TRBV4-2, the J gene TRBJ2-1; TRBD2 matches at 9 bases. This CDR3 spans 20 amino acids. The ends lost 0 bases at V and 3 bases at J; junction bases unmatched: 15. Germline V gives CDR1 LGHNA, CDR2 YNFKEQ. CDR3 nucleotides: TGTGCCAGCAGCCAAGAAGGACCTCAGACTAGCGGAGAGTTCTACAATGAGCAGTTCTTC. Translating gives CASSQEGPQTSGEFYNEQFF.

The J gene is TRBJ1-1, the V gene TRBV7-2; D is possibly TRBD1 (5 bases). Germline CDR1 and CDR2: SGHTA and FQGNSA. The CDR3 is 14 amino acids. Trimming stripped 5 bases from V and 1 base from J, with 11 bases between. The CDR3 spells CASSGAAGNTEAFF. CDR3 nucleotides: TGTGCCAGCAGCGGGGCAGCGGGGAACACTGAAGCTTTCTTT.

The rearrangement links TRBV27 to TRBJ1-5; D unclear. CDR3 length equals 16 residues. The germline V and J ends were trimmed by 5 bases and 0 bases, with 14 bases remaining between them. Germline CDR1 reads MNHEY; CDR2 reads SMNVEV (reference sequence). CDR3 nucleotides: TGTGCCAGCAGTCCGACACGATTGTATAGCAATCAGCCCCAGCATTTT. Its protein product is CASSPTRLYSNQPQHF.

In nucleotides, the CDR3 is TGCGCCAGCAGTCCAGTGGGACTAGCGGAGCGGAAGCAGTTCTTC. It codes for CASSPVGLAERKQFF. This sequence joins TRBV5-1 and TRBJ2-1; 11 nucleotides agree with TRBD2. V lost 5 bases to trimming and J lost 11 bases; unmatched junction nucleotides: 12. CDR1 is SGHRS and CDR2 is YFSETQ in the germline V gene. The CDR3 contains 15 residues.

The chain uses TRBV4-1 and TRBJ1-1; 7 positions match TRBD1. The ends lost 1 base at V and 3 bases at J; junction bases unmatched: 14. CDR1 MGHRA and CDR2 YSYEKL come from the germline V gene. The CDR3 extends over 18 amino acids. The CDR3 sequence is CASSQGWDSAGVDTEAFF. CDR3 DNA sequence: TGCGCCAGCAGCCAAGGTTGGGACAGCGCTGGGGTTGACACTGAAGCTTTCTTT.

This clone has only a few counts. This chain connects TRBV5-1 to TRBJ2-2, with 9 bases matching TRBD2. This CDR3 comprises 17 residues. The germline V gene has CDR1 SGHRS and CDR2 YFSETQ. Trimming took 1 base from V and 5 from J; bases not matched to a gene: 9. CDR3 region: CASSLSFAGGSTGELFF. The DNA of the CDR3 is TGCGCCAGCAGCTTGAGTTTCGCGGGAGGGAGTACCGGGGAGCTGTTTTTT.